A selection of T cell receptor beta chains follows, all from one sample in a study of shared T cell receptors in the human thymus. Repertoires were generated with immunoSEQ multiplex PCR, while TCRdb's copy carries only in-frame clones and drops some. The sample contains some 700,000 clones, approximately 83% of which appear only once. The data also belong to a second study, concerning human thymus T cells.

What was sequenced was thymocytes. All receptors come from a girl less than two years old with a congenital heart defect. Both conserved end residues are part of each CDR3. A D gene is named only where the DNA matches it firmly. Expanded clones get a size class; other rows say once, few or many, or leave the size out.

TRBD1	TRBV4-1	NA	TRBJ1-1	CASSQELQGQGQVNTEAFF	TGCGCCAGCAGCCAAGAGTTACAGGGACAGGGGCAAGTGAACACTGAAGCTTTCTTT
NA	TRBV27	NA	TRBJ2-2	CASSINGLNTGELFF	TGTGCCAGCAGTATAAACGGACTGAACACCGGGGAGCTGTTTTTT
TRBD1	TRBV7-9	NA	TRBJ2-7	CASSPRGVFGDSSYEQYF	TGTGCCAGCAGCCCTAGAGGGGTATTTGGGGACAGCTCCTACGAGCAGTACTTC
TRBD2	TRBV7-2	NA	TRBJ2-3	CASSQLSGGLPDTQYF	TGTGCCAGCAGCCAACTTAGCGGGGGGCTACCAGATACGCAGTATTTT
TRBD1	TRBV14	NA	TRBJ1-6	CASSPQTRKDDRGPSWGSLSPLHF	TGTGCCAGCAGCCCCCAAACCAGAAAAGACGACAGGGGGCCGTCGTGGGGGAGCCTTTCACCCCTCCACTTT
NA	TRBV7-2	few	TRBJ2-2	CASSVPGTFVANTGELFF	TGTGCCAGCAGTGTACCCGGGACATTCGTCGCGAACACCGGGGAGCTGTTTTTT
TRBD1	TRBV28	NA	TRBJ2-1	CASRCLIRDRVCNEQFF	TGTGCCAGCAGATGTTTGATTCGGGACAGGGTATGTAATGAGCAGTTCTTC
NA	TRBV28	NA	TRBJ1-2	CASSFGTGWEVGYGYTF	TGTGCCAGCAGTTTTGGGACCGGCTGGGAGGTCGGTTATGGCTACACCTTC
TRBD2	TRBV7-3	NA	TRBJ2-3	CASSSKTSHSTDTQYF	TGTGCCAGCAGCTCAAAGACTAGCCACAGCACAGATACGCAGTATTTT
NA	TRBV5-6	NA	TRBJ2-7	CASSSAGEQYF	TGTGCCAGCAGCTCGGCGGGAGAGCAGTACTTC
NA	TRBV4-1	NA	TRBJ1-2	CASSQEEEGWHYGYTF	TGCGCCAGCAGCCAAGAGGAGGAGGGATGGCACTATGGCTACACCTTC
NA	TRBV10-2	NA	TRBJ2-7	CASSESGPYEQYF	TGCGCCAGCAGTGAGTCGGGCCCGTACGAGCAGTACTTC
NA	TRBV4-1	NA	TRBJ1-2	CASSQDRAGLYGYTF	TGCGCCAGCAGCCAAGATCGGGCGGGCCTCTATGGCTACACCTTC
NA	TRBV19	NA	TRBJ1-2	CASSIEQQGPKHGYTF	TGTGCCAGTAGTATAGAACAACAGGGTCCAAAACATGGCTACACCTTC
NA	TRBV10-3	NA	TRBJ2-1	CAISPRISYNEQFF	TGTGCCATCAGTCCCAGGATCTCCTACAATGAGCAGTTCTTC
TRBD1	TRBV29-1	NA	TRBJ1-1	CSVEDLFGDRNNSDTEAFF	TGCAGCGTTGAAGATCTATTCGGGGACAGGAACAATTCGGATACTGAAGCTTTCTTT
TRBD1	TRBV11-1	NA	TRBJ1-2	CASSRNPRGAGNNYGYTF	TGTGCCAGCAGCCGTAACCCCAGGGGGGCAGGGAATAACTATGGCTACACCTTC
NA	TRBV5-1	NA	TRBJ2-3	CASSLRGDTQYF	TGCGCCAGCAGCTTAAGGGGTGATACGCAGTATTTT
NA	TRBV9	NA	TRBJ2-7	CASSPKGGAPYEQYF	TGTGCCAGCAGCCCCAAAGGGGGGGCCCCATACGAGCAGTACTTC
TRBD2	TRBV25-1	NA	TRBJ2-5	CASSEKKRGGRQTQYF	TGTGCCAGCAGTGAGAAAAAGCGGGGGGGCCGGCAGACCCAGTACTTC
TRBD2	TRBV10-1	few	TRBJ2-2	CASSERGRAFYTGELFF	TGCGCCAGCAGTGAGCGCGGGAGGGCCTTTTACACCGGGGAGCTGTTTTTT
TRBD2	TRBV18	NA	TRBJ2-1	CASSVTLPGLAGGTLYNEQFF	TGTGCCAGCTCAGTAACATTACCAGGACTAGCGGGGGGAACGCTTTACAATGAGCAGTTCTTC
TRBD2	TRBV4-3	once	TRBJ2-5	CASSQTSGLAGGPRETQYF	TGCGCCAGCAGCCAAACCTCGGGACTAGCGGGGGGGCCCCGGGAGACCCAGTACTTC
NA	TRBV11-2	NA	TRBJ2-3	CASSPRPGGHPTTDTQYF	TGTGCCAGCAGTCCCCGACCCGGGGGTCATCCGACCACAGATACGCAGTATTTT